This T cell receptor (beta chain) was profiled in a study of blood T cell repertoires in COVID-19 (dated by TCRdb to 2018 to 2021). As for the study more broadly: Collaborator samples came from the United States, Italy and Spain and covered acute and convalescent phases of COVID-19. The material from the prospective study consisted of cDNA or gDNA derived from T cells, B-cell-depleted T cells, or PBMCs. The dataset comprised deeply sampled blood TCRbeta repertoires from subjects exposed to, actively infected with, or recovered from COVID-19. A freely available public database, intended as a resource for researchers studying the immune response to SARS-CoV-2, is where the repertoires were released. The samples were drawn from two sources: the first 160 participants of the ongoing ImmuneRACE study, and 1,000 to 1,500 subjects contributed by 6 global collaborators. The sample metadata nearly always contained a de-identified subject ID, COVID-19 status, age in years and sex. Where available, HLA class I and class II types were taken from metadata supplied by the sample provider and were not determined by assay-based typing.

The collaborating institutions used their own protocols to collect whole blood in K2EDTA tubes. Collaborator samples were shipped for TCRbeta analysis as frozen whole blood, isolated PBMCs, or DNA extracted from either sample type. A word on this clone: The antigen it binds to is not known. No clone much larger than this one lies a single base away; base qualities are absent.

The study at large found these results: Clinical and demographic metadata were provided uncurated, with the amount varying by source and participant.

TCRbeta CDR3 regions were amplified from genomic DNA using the immunoSEQ Assay, a bias-controlled multiplex PCR. The paper's processing steps were these. The number of nucleated cells in each sample was estimated by amplification of reference gene primers within the assay. To quantify the absolute abundance of each unique TCRbeta CDR3 rearrangement, sequence reads were collapsed and filtered. For each sample, productive Simpson clonality was calculated as the square root of Simpson's diversity index over productive rearrangements. Sourced from immuneACCESS, this table was stored by TCRdb with only in-frame sequences that have V and J called. A share of the clones is absent; for the studies checked, an unresolved V gene accounts for under half, and the remainder has no known explanation. V and J calls and clone size are given by that table; D and trimming were obtained from the DNA. The sample table lists 200,000 to 300,000 clones, about 81% of them with a count of one. Under 15% of the sample comes from the top ten.

The CDR3 sequence holds 15 residues, the cysteine and phenylalanine included. The DNA shown is the 45-base CDR3, in frame from base 1. V trim: 4 bases; J trim: 7 bases; unmatched bases: 12. In the germline V gene (reference sequence), CDR1 corresponds to LGHDT and CDR2 to YNNKEL. Sequenced input: peripheral blood. This clonotype was obtained from an older woman with active or convalescent COVID-19. This receptor chain uses TRBV3-1 (or the pseudogene TRBV3-2) and TRBJ2-7; TRBD2 aligns with 8 central bases. DNA sequence: TGTGCCAGCAGCCCCCCAGGTCAGGTAGCGGGGGAGCAGTACTTC. This encodes CASSPPGQVAGEQYF.